What follows are 29 T cell receptor beta chains derived from one specimen sequenced in a study of CD8 T cells in ankylosing spondylitis. MiXCR was run by TCRdb on the 5' RACE reads, yielding one entry per CDR3 protein. The profile covers over 200,000 distinct CDR3 sequences, with roughly 10% appearing a single time and roughly a fifth taken by the ten largest. Sequencing was carried out using blood, either unsorted or a sorted T cell fraction (not recorded which). Receptors were obtained from a male donor with ankylosing spondylitis or in good health (not recorded which).

This clonotype has a handful of counts. The chain carries TRBV7-3 and TRBJ2-1, with 11 positions matching TRBD2. The V segment lost 1 base and the J segment 6 bases; nucleotides outside the gene matches: 5. Germline CDR1 SGHTA, CDR2 FQGTGA. The CDR3 consists of 16 residues. The CDR3 is CASSLSPGTSGNEQFF. The CDR3 nucleotides are TGTGCCAGCAGCTTAAGCCCCGGGACTAGCGGCAATGAGCAGTTCTTC.

This clonotype has just a few counts. The chain couples TRBV9 to TRBJ2-7; D is ambiguous. V shed 2 bases and J shed 0 bases, with 6 bases lying between them. Germline values: CDR1 SGDLS, CDR2 YYNGEE. This CDR3 spans 13 amino acids. CDR3 bases: TGTGCCAGCAGCGTTTCGGCCTCCTACGAGCAGTACTTC. Translating gives CASSVSASYEQYF.

Ten or more counts support this clonotype. J is TRBJ2-7 and V is TRBV5-1; TRBD2 is a possible D gene (5 bases). The germline V and J ends were trimmed by 4 bases and 2 bases, with 10 bases remaining between them. Looked up from germline, CDR1 is SGHRS and CDR2 is YFSETQ. The CDR3 sequence is 13 residues long. The CDR3 DNA follows: TGCGCCAGCAGCCCGCAAGCGGCCTACGAGCAGTACTTC. This gives the protein CASSPQAAYEQYF.

In this sample, this clonotype turned up many times. The chain employs TRBV15 and TRBJ1-2; 7 bases line up with TRBD1. Germline V gene lookup returns CDR1 LNHNV and CDR2 YYDKDF (reference sequence). V lost 0 bases to trimming and J lost 13 bases; unmatched junction nucleotides: 14. This CDR3 comprises 15 residues. CDR3 nucleotides: TGTGCCACCAGCAGAGATCCAGCCCGGGACAGCACCCTCACCTTC. Protein product: CATSRDPARDSTLTF.

This clonotype was seen at least ten times. The chain employs TRBV12-3 or TRBV12-4 and TRBJ2-3; D is unclear. CDR3 size: 12 residues. Trimming removed 6 bases from V and 2 bases from J, with 6 bases in between. The CDR3 loop reads CASRDITDTQYF. CDR3 in DNA: TGTGCCAGCAGAGATATCACAGATACGCAGTATTTT.

The chain couples TRBV5-1 to TRBJ2-5; D is uncertain. V lost 0 bases to trimming and J lost 5 bases, with 8 bases between them. Germline loops: CDR1 SGHRS, CDR2 YFSETQ. The CDR3 spans 13 residues. CDR3 residues: CASSLAPPETQYF. The CDR3 nucleotides read TGCGCCAGCAGCTTGGCCCCGCCGGAGACCCAGTACTTC.

This clonotype was counted at least ten times. V gene TRBV20-1 combines with J gene TRBJ1-3, with D tentatively TRBD1 (5 bases). The germline gives CDR1 DFQATT, CDR2 SNEGSKA (reference sequence). V was shortened by 4 bases and J by 4 bases, with 11 bases between the two germline ends. The CDR3 consists of 13 residues. The CDR3: CSAIGTPGNTIYF. CDR3 coding DNA: TGCAGTGCTATCGGGACTCCCGGAAACACCATATATTTT.

In its sample, this clonotype was seen many times. This chain joins TRBV9 and TRBJ2-3; D not resolved. Trimming cost V 0 bases and J 3 bases, with 11 bases left between them. CDR3 length equals 15 residues. From germline, CDR1 is SGDLS and CDR2 YYNGEE. CDR3 nucleotide sequence: TGTGCCAGCAGCGTAGAAGGCTTCGGAACAGATACGCAGTATTTT. This translates into CASSVEGFGTDTQYF.

This clonotype was seen repeatedly, ten times or more. V and J are TRBV11-1 and TRBJ2-1; 7 bases align to TRBD2. Per the germline V gene, CDR1 is SGHAT and CDR2 is FQDESV (reference sequence). This CDR3 has 15 amino acids. Trimming at V came to 1 base and at J to 1 base, leaving 1 base not matched to a gene. For the CDR3, the DNA is TGTGCCAGCAGCTTAGGGGAGGGATCCTACAATGAGCAGTTCTTC. This encodes CASSLGEGSYNEQFF.

Only a few counts were recorded for this clonotype. The chain employs TRBV3-1 and TRBJ2-1; 7 bases align to TRBD1. Germline V gene data show CDR1 as LGHDT and CDR2 as YNNKEL (reference sequence). The V and J ends lost 7 bases and 1 base, in that order; junction bases with no gene match: 10. This CDR3 is 16 amino acids long. CDR3 sequence reads: CASNRKQGLSYNEQFF. As DNA, the CDR3 is TGTGCCAGCAACCGGAAACAGGGGCTTTCCTACAATGAGCAGTTCTTC.

This clonotype was seen a few times. This rearrangement joins TRBV3-1 to TRBJ2-3; D is unclear. The V end lost 2 bases, the J end lost 0 bases, and 6 bases lay between the germline ends. CDR1 is LGHDT and CDR2 is YNNKEL in the germline V gene (reference sequence). The CDR3 is made up of 14 amino acids. CDR3 bases: TGTGCCAGCAGCCAATACGGGAGCACAGATACGCAGTATTTT. Its protein is CASSQYGSTDTQYF.

The V gene is TRBV19, the J gene TRBJ2-1, with 12 bases lining up with TRBD1. The CDR3 is made up of 15 amino acids. Germline trimming cut 6 bases from V and 8 bases from J; bases unmatched to any gene: 8. Per the germline V gene, CDR1 is LNHDA and CDR2 is SQIVND (reference sequence). CDR3 sequence (DNA): TGTGCCAGTAGGGTCTGGGGACAGGGGGCCCATGAGCAGTTCTTC. Its translation is CASRVWGQGAHEQFF.

This clonotype was seen many times. The gene calls are TRBV20-1 and TRBJ2-1, with 8 bases matching TRBD2. CDR1 is DFQATT and CDR2 is SNEGSKA in the germline V gene (reference sequence). The V gene end was trimmed by 5 bases and the J gene end by 5 bases; junction bases not matched to a gene: 11. This CDR3 is 15 amino acids long. The CDR3 nucleotides are TGCAGTGCTTCTCCGGCCAGCGGGGGACACAATGAGCAGTTCTTC. Its translation is CSASPASGGHNEQFF.

The chain combines TRBV15 with TRBJ2-3; TRBD2 matches 11 bases. The germline V gene has CDR1 LNHNV and CDR2 YYDKDF (reference sequence). The V and J ends lost 9 bases and 4 bases, in that order; junction bases with no gene match: 12. The CDR3 loop spans 16 amino acids. CDR3 DNA: TGTGCCACTCTAGCGGGGGGCTCGATCGTTTCAGATACGCAGTATTTT. Translation: CATLAGGSIVSDTQYF.

This clonotype was seen repeatedly, ten times or more. V gene TRBV5-6 combines with J gene TRBJ2-1; D gene unclear. Germline values: CDR1 SGHDT, CDR2 YYEEEE. The CDR3 runs 12 residues. Trimming shortened V by 4 bases and J by 10 bases, and 12 bases separated the two germline ends. As DNA, the CDR3 is TGTGCCAGCAGCCGACCTGCAGGCGAGCAGTTCTTC. Translated: CASSRPAGEQFF. The whole variable domain, remainder taken from reference TRBV5-6 and TRBJ2-1, is DAGVTQSPTHLIKTRGQQVTLRCSPKSGHDTVSWYQQALGQGPQFIFQYYEEEERQRGNFPDRFSGHQFPNYSSELNVNALLLGDSALYLCASSRPAGEQFFGPGTRLTVL.

This clonotype has ten or more counts. The chain couples TRBV5-5 to TRBJ2-7; 9 bases map to TRBD1. V trimming: 2 bases; J trimming: 4 bases; junction bases outside the gene matches: 7. The CDR3 has 15 residues. Germline CDR1 is SGHKS and CDR2 is YYEKEE (reference sequence). This chain's CDR3 is CASSFRDRVNYEQYF. The CDR3 bases are TGTGCCAGCAGCTTTAGGGACAGGGTTAATTACGAGCAGTACTTC.

There are many counts of this clonotype. The chain employs TRBV12-3 or TRBV12-4 and TRBJ2-7, with 7 bases that match TRBD1. The trim removed 5 bases at V and 3 bases at J, leaving 4 bases unmatched. The CDR3 runs to 13 residues. CDR3 nucleotides: TGTGCCAGCAGTGTGGGACAGATCTACGAGCAGTACTTC. Amino acid sequence: CASSVGQIYEQYF.

Ten or more counts support this clonotype. This sequence joins TRBV7-3 and TRBJ2-3; unclear D gene. Trimming stripped 5 bases from V and 1 base from J, with 19 bases between. Looked up from germline, CDR1 is SGHTA and CDR2 is FQGTGA. This CDR3 has 17 amino acids. CDR3 amino acids: CASSPQAAALGTDTQYF. In DNA form, the CDR3 reads TGTGCCAGCAGCCCCCAGGCGGCTGCTTTAGGCACAGATACGCAGTATTTT.

The chain is built from TRBV24-1 and TRBJ2-7; weak D call: TRBD1 (6 bases). Trimming took 7 bases from V and 0 from J, leaving 15 bases between them. There are 15 residues in the CDR3. Germline CDR1 KGHDR, CDR2 SFDVKD. The DNA for the CDR3 is TGTGCCACCAGGACAGGAAAGGGAAGCTCCTACGAGCAGTACTTC. Amino acids: CATRTGKGSSYEQYF.

This clonotype was counted a few times. The CDR3 bases are TGTGCCAGCAGCTTCGGCGGGGGGGCTGCAGATACGCAGTATTTT. This codes for CASSFGGGAADTQYF. This rearrangement joins TRBV7-2 to TRBJ2-3; TRBD2 matches at 9 bases. Germline CDR1 is SGHTA and CDR2 is FQGNSA. V trimming: 3 bases; J trimming: 4 bases; junction bases outside the gene matches: 5. The CDR3 runs to 15 residues.

As concerns this clonotype: Just one base apart from a much larger clone, this may be a read error. The chain links TRBV12-5 to TRBJ2-2, with a tentative D call TRBD2 (5 bases). Germline V gives CDR1 LGHNT, CDR2 FRNRAP. This CDR3 is 14 amino acids long. CDR3 sequence reads: CASSFEGEAGELFF. The CDR3 nucleotides read TGTGCTAGTAGTTTTGAGGGAGAGGCCGGGGAGCTGTTTTTT.

In its sample, this clonotype was seen many times. The rearrangement links TRBV28 to TRBJ2-5; perhaps TRBD2 as D (5 bases). Trimming removed 2 bases at V and 5 bases at J, with 18 bases between. Germline assignment: CDR1 MDHEN and CDR2 SYDVKM. This CDR3 has 16 residues. The CDR3 DNA follows: TGTGCCAGCAGTTTAGAGTGGGCGGGCGCTGATGAGACCCAGTACTTC. Its protein is CASSLEWAGADETQYF.

This clonotype was seen ten or more times. The gene calls are TRBV2 and TRBJ1-4; D may be TRBD1 (6 bases). Trimming shortened V by 4 bases and J by 12 bases, and 18 bases separated the two germline ends. CDR1 and CDR2 from the germline V gene are SNHLY and FYNNEI. The CDR3 is made up of 14 amino acids. CDR3 nucleotide sequence: TGTGCCAGCAGTGTGTTACAGGGATTCATTGAACTGTTTTTT. Its translation: CASSVLQGFIELFF.

This clonotype appeared many times. CDR3 sequence (DNA): TGTGCCAGCAGTTCGGGACAGGGAAGGGTGAATGAGCAGTTCTTC. This encodes CASSSGQGRVNEQFF. This sequence joins TRBV6-2 or TRBV6-3 and TRBJ2-1; 9 bases align to TRBD1. Per the germline V gene, CDR1 is MNHEY and CDR2 is SVGEGT. The J segment lost 7 bases and the V segment lost 4 bases, leaving 8 bases of the junction unmatched. CDR3 length: 15 residues.

The CDR3 DNA sequence: TGCAGTGCTAGAGTGTCCACGGGGTACTACGAGCAGTACTTC. The encoded protein is CSARVSTGYYEQYF. The V call is TRBV20-1, the J call TRBJ2-7; D might be TRBD2 (5 bases). Germline CDR1 reads DFQATT; CDR2 reads SNEGSKA (reference sequence). Trimming cost V 1 base and J 3 bases, with 13 bases left between them. The CDR3 covers 14 residues.

The V call is TRBV20-1, the J call TRBJ1-2; the D is unclear. In germline, CDR1 is DFQATT, CDR2 SNEGSKA (reference sequence). The length of the CDR3 is 13 residues. V was clipped by 5 bases and J by 4 bases, with 14 bases between them. The CDR3 bases are TGCAGTGCTCAATCAGAGGGCGGCTATGGCTACACCTTC. Translated: CSAQSEGGYGYTF.

The chain is built from TRBV12-3 or TRBV12-4 and TRBJ2-7, with 9 nucleotides matching TRBD1. The CDR3 covers 12 residues. Trimming cost V 4 bases and J 9 bases; bases outside gene matches: 4. The CDR3, as DNA: TGTGCCAGCAGTTCGGACAGGGGCGGGCAGTACTTC. Its protein is CASSSDRGGQYF.

This clonotype was counted ten times or more. The V call is TRBV18, the J call TRBJ2-7; no reliable D call. CDR3 length: 12 amino acids. Germline V gene data show CDR1 as KGHSH and CDR2 as LQKENI. Deletions cut 2 bases from V and 2 bases from J, with 4 bases between. CDR3 sequence (DNA): TGTGCCAGCTCACCATCAGCCTACGAGCAGTACTTC. It encodes CASSPSAYEQYF. The full variable domain, completed using reference TRBV18 and TRBJ2-7, is NAGVMQNPRHLVRRRGQEARLRCSPMKGHSHVYWYRQLPEEGLKFMVYLQKENIIDESGMPKERFSAEFPKEGPSILRIQQVVRGDSAAYFCASSPSAYEQYFGPGTRLTVT.

This clonotype was counted many times. This chain links TRBV29-1 with TRBJ2-1; 7 bases agree with TRBD2. CDR1 is SQVTM, CDR2 ANQGSEA, per germline. V dropped 4 bases and J dropped 0; count of bases not matched to a gene: 9. The CDR3 consists of 16 residues. The CDR3 here is CSVVGLAANSYNEQFF. CDR3 DNA: TGCAGCGTTGTTGGGCTAGCGGCCAACTCCTACAATGAGCAGTTCTTC.